This T cell receptor beta chain was obtained from a study of cytomegalovirus exposure and HLA in healthy donors. Study results and caveats: The study recorded 160 or so TCR beta chains that were cytomegalovirus-associated.

CDR1 SEHNR and CDR2 FQNEAQ come from the germline V gene (reference sequence). The CDR3 totals 16 residues. After removal of 5 bases from V and 0 bases from J, the junction contained 5 bases not matched to a gene. This clone was seen only a few times. What it binds is unknown. PCR primers comprised 60 Vbeta and 13 Jbeta primers. Assay: immunoSEQ multiplex PCR; the TCRdb copy retains only in-frame clones and omits some. The sample carries some 60,000 clones, just under 75% recorded once. This sequence was found in a woman aged 30 to 39 in good health and CMV-seronegative. Sequenced material: PBMCs. The chain combines TRBV7-9 with TRBJ1-1; 11 bases fit TRBD1. The CDR3, as DNA: TGTGCCAGCAGCGCCGGGACAGGGGGATTGAACACTGAAGCTTTCTTT. This gives the protein CASSAGTGGLNTEAFF.